Listed below are T cell receptor beta chains from one sample, sequenced in a study of blood T cell repertoires in COVID-19. This table comes from immunoSEQ multiplex PCR, and its TCRdb copy is limited to in-frame clones, with some not included. Of about 92,000 clones listed, around 85% were seen once; the top ten hold around 12%. Sequencing used peripheral blood. These receptors were obtained from a human donor in a cohort sampled during active COVID-19. The CDR3 runs from the conserved cysteine through the conserved F or W. Fields, in order: clone size, D gene, V gene, J gene, CDR3 protein, CDR3 DNA. The D gene is left open where the match is weak. Only some rows state a clone size, as once, few, many or a class for expanded clones.

size: .
D: .
V: TRBV7-9
J: TRBJ1-5
CDR3: CASSLAAGNLRFNQPQHF
DNA: TGTGCCAGCAGCTTAGCCGCAGGGAACTTGAGGTTCAATCAGCCCCAGCATTTT

size: .
D: .
V: TRBV9
J: TRBJ1-2
CDR3: CASSVRMQGLYGYTF
DNA: TGTGCCAGCAGCGTCCGGATGCAGGGACTCTATGGCTACACCTTC

size: once
D: TRBD2
V: TRBV7-2
J: TRBJ2-7
CDR3: CASSLVAGTYEQYF
DNA: TGTGCCAGCAGCTTAGTAGCGGGGACCTACGAGCAGTACTTC

size: .
D: TRBD2
V: TRBV4-1
J: TRBJ2-4
CDR3: CASSQDRTSGSNIQYF
DNA: TGCGCCAGCAGCCAAGATCGAACTAGCGGGAGCAACATTCAGTACTTC

size: .
D: TRBD2
V: TRBV6-2/TRBV6-3
J: TRBJ2-7
CDR3: CASSYKAGGRPYEQYF
DNA: TGTGCCAGCAGTTACAAAGCGGGGGGCCGCCCCTACGAGCAGTACTTC

size: once
D: TRBD2
V: TRBV4-1
J: TRBJ2-7
CDR3: CASSLTSGATYEQYF
DNA: TGCGCCAGCAGCCTGACTAGCGGGGCCACCTACGAGCAGTACTTC

size: .
D: TRBD1
V: TRBV27
J: TRBJ1-2
CDR3: CASRSGGTGGYGYTF
DNA: TGTGCCAGCAGGTCCGGCGGGACAGGGGGCTATGGCTACACCTTC

size: .
D: .
V: TRBV7-6
J: TRBJ1-5
CDR3: CASSLNRGNQPQHF
DNA: TGTGCCAGCAGCTTAAATCGGGGGAATCAGCCCCAGCATTTT

size: few
D: TRBD2
V: TRBV7-9
J: TRBJ2-3
CDR3: CASSLAASGRSDTQYF
DNA: TGTGCCAGCAGCTTAGCGGCTAGCGGGAGGTCAGATACGCAGTATTTT

size: once
D: .
V: TRBV2
J: TRBJ1-5
CDR3: CASSEGTVAHFGRGQPQHF
DNA: TGTGCCAGCAGTGAAGGGACAGTGGCCCACTTTGGGAGGGGTCAGCCCCAGCATTTT

size: .
D: TRBD2
V: TRBV4-3
J: TRBJ2-3
CDR3: CASSQEARESDTQYF
DNA: TGCGCCAGCAGCCAAGAGGCGCGGGAGTCAGATACGCAGTATTTT

size: .
D: .
V: TRBV6-2/TRBV6-3
J: TRBJ2-7
CDR3: CASSLDPTGYIDEQYF
DNA: TGTGCCAGCAGTTTGGATCCGACAGGCTATATAGACGAGCAGTACTTC

size: .
D: TRBD2
V: TRBV5-1
J: TRBJ2-5
CDR3: CASTPRGVTGGLRETQYF
DNA: TGCGCCAGCACCCCTAGGGGGGTAACGGGGGGGCTGCGAGAGACCCAGTACTTC

size: once
D: .
V: TRBV5-1
J: TRBJ2-7
CDR3: CASRASFAGNYEQYF
DNA: TGCGCCAGCAGGGCAAGTTTCGCCGGGAACTACGAGCAGTACTTC

size: .
D: TRBD1
V: TRBV6-5
J: TRBJ2-3
CDR3: CASRDSGQVKDTQYF
DNA: TGTGCCAGCAGGGATTCTGGACAGGTGAAAGATACGCAGTATTTT

size: .
D: TRBD2
V: TRBV7-2
J: TRBJ2-7
CDR3: CASSKGTSGGFGYEQYF
DNA: TGTGCCAGCAGCAAGGGGACTAGCGGGGGATTCGGCTACGAGCAGTACTTC

size: .
D: .
V: TRBV2
J: TRBJ1-1
CDR3: CASSEASNANTEAFF
DNA: TGTGCCAGCAGTGAAGCGAGCAACGCCAACACTGAAGCTTTCTTT

size: .
D: .
V: TRBV2
J: TRBJ1-1
CDR3: CASRTQGWGTEAFF
DNA: TGTGCCAGTAGAACACAGGGATGGGGCACTGAAGCTTTCTTT

size: .
D: .
V: TRBV19
J: TRBJ1-1
CDR3: CASTWGLNTEAFF
DNA: TGTGCCAGTACGTGGGGCCTAAACACTGAAGCTTTCTTT

size: .
D: .
V: TRBV12-3/TRBV12-4
J: TRBJ2-1
CDR3: CASSWGPREQFF
DNA: TGTGCCAGCAGTTGGGGGCCCCGTGAGCAGTTCTTC

size: .
D: .
V: TRBV5-1
J: TRBJ2-6
CDR3: CASLDSSGANVLTF
DNA: TGCGCCAGCCTTGACAGCTCTGGGGCCAACGTCCTGACTTTC

size: .
D: TRBD1
V: TRBV5-6
J: TRBJ1-1
CDR3: CASSSRGLRYTEAFF
DNA: TGTGCCAGCAGCTCCAGGGGGCTGAGGTACACTGAAGCTTTCTTT

size: once
D: .
V: TRBV4-3
J: TRBJ1-5
CDR3: CASSQGGEDNQPQHF
DNA: TGCGCCAGCAGCCAAGGGGGGGAGGACAATCAGCCCCAGCATTTT

size: .
D: .
V: TRBV9
J: TRBJ1-5
CDR3: CASSVGGGQPQHF
DNA: TGTGCCAGCAGCGTAGGGGGAGGGCAGCCCCAGCATTTT

size: .
D: TRBD2
V: TRBV6-5
J: TRBJ2-7
CDR3: CASSYGTSRTYEQYF
DNA: TGTGCCAGCAGTTACGGGACTAGCCGTACCTACGAGCAGTACTTC

size: few
D: .
V: TRBV19
J: TRBJ2-5
CDR3: CASSIRQQETQYF
DNA: TGTGCCAGTAGTATCCGACAGCAAGAGACCCAGTACTTC

size: few
D: .
V: TRBV7-9
J: TRBJ2-1
CDR3: CASSEPGTRSYNEQFF
DNA: TGTGCCAGCAGCGAACCCGGGACTCGCTCCTACAATGAGCAGTTCTTC

size: .
D: TRBD1
V: TRBV7-3
J: TRBJ2-3
CDR3: CASSFQGQGADTQYF
DNA: TGTGCCAGCAGCTTTCAGGGGCAGGGGGCGGATACGCAGTATTTT

size: .
D: .
V: TRBV7-9
J: TRBJ2-7
CDR3: CASSLVAGAYEQYF
DNA: TGTGCCAGCAGCTTAGTCGCAGGGGCCTACGAGCAGTACTTC

size: .
D: TRBD2
V: TRBV7-2
J: TRBJ2-1
CDR3: CASSFSSGYNEQFF
DNA: TGTGCCAGCAGCTTCTCTAGCGGGTACAATGAGCAGTTCTTC

size: .
D: TRBD2
V: TRBV9
J: TRBJ2-1
CDR3: CASSVALVAGEQQFF
DNA: TGTGCCAGCAGCGTGGCCCTGGTAGCGGGGGAGCAGCAGTTCTTC

size: .
D: .
V: TRBV7-2
J: TRBJ1-5
CDR3: CASSLLVYSNQPQHF
DNA: TGTGCCAGCAGCTTATTAGTATATAGCAATCAGCCCCAGCATTTT

size: few
D: .
V: TRBV5-1
J: TRBJ1-3
CDR3: CASSLNKAGPGNTIYF
DNA: TGCGCCAGCAGCTTAAATAAGGCGGGTCCTGGAAACACCATATATTTT

size: .
D: TRBD2
V: TRBV6-1
J: TRBJ2-3
CDR3: CASSELAGADTQYF
DNA: TGTGCCAGCAGTGAACTAGCGGGAGCAGATACGCAGTATTTT

size: .
D: TRBD2
V: TRBV15
J: TRBJ2-1
CDR3: CATAGLAGYEQFF
DNA: TGTGCCACCGCGGGGCTAGCGGGGTACGAGCAGTTCTTC

size: once
D: .
V: TRBV30
J: TRBJ1-2
CDR3: CAWSEGEGGGYTF
DNA: TGTGCCTGGAGTGAGGGGGAGGGGGGAGGCTACACCTTC

size: .
D: .
V: TRBV6-5
J: TRBJ2-3
CDR3: CASRDRYRADTQYF
DNA: TGTGCCAGCAGGGACCGATACAGGGCGGATACGCAGTATTTT

size: few
D: .
V: TRBV24-1
J: TRBJ1-5
CDR3: CATSGPDRVNQPQHF
DNA: TGTGCCACCAGTGGCCCGGACAGAGTTAATCAGCCCCAGCATTTT

size: .
D: TRBD1
V: TRBV11-2
J: TRBJ2-2
CDR3: CASSLGARKGQNNTGELFF
DNA: TGTGCCAGCAGCTTAGGTGCCCGGAAGGGACAGAACAACACCGGGGAGCTGTTTTTT

size: .
D: TRBD2
V: TRBV24-1
J: TRBJ2-1
CDR3: CATSVGRANEQFF
DNA: TGTGCCACCAGTGTCGGGAGGGCGAATGAGCAGTTCTTC

size: .
D: .
V: TRBV11-2
J: TRBJ1-2
CDR3: CASAGLGVYGYTF
DNA: TGTGCCAGCGCGGGATTGGGGGTCTATGGCTACACCTTC

size: .
D: .
V: TRBV11-2
J: TRBJ2-1
CDR3: CASSLDPGNEQFF
DNA: TGTGCCAGCAGCTTAGATCCCGGCAATGAGCAGTTCTTC

size: .
D: TRBD1
V: TRBV20-1
J: TRBJ1-4
CDR3: CSARSSGGQGF
DNA: TGCAGTGCTAGATCGAGTGGGGGACAGGGTTTT

size: .
D: .
V: TRBV21-1
J: TRBJ1-5
CDR3: CASSKEPGCNQPQHF
DNA: TGTGCCAGCAGCAAAGAACCCGGGTGCAATCAGCCCCAGCATTTT

size: .
D: TRBD2
V: TRBV11-2
J: TRBJ2-1
CDR3: CASSLDQSGTISYNEQFF
DNA: TGTGCCAGCAGCTTAGATCAAAGCGGGACGATCTCCTACAATGAGCAGTTCTTC

size: .
D: .
V: TRBV5-4
J: TRBJ2-7
CDR3: CASSLQGDHYEQYF
DNA: TGTGCCAGCAGCTTACAGGGTGACCACTACGAGCAGTACTTC

size: .
D: .
V: TRBV19
J: TRBJ2-2
CDR3: CASSPRQAYTGELFF
DNA: TGTGCCAGTAGTCCGCGCCAGGCTTACACCGGGGAGCTGTTTTTT

size: .
D: TRBD2
V: TRBV5-1
J: TRBJ2-3
CDR3: CASSFETSGRRDTQYF
DNA: TGCGCCAGCAGTTTTGAGACTAGCGGGAGAAGGGATACGCAGTATTTT

size: .
D: .
V: TRBV7-9
J: TRBJ1-2
CDR3: CASSLGTASNYGYTF
DNA: TGTGCCAGCAGCTTAGGGACAGCCTCTAACTATGGCTACACCTTC

size: once
D: TRBD2
V: TRBV11-2
J: TRBJ2-1
CDR3: CASKLAGGPYEQFF
DNA: TGTGCCAGCAAGTTAGCGGGAGGGCCCTATGAGCAGTTCTTC